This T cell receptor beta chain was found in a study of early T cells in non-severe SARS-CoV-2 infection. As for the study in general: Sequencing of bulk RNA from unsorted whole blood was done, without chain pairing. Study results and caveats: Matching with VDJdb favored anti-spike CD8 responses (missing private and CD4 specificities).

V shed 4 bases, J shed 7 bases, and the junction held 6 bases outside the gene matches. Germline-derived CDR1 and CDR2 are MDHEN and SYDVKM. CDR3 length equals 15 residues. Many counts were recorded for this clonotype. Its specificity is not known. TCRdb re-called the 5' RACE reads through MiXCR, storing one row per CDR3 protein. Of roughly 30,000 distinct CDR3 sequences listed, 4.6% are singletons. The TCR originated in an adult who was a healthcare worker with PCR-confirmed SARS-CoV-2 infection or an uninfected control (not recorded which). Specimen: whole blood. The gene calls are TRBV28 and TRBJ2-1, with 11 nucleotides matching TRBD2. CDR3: CASSYSGRALNEQFF. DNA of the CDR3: TGTGCCAGCAGTTATAGCGGGAGGGCGTTAAATGAGCAGTTCTTC.